The next 31 T cell receptor beta chains were all read from a single sample in a study of cytomegalovirus exposure and HLA in healthy donors. The PCR employed 60 Vbeta primers together with 13 Jbeta primers. Sequencing used immunoSEQ multiplex PCR; TCRdb keeps in-frame clones, though not all of them. Of some 150,000 clones detected, approximately 80% appear once; the ten largest clones hold approximately 5.5%. Material for sequencing was PBMCs. These receptors were obtained from a man aged 25-40 years in good health and CMV-seropositive.

A word on this clone: Different DNA sequences within this sample yield the same CDR3. This chain uses TRBV11-2 with TRBJ2-1, with TRBD1 matching over 8 bases. Looked up from germline, CDR1 is SGHAT and CDR2 is FQNNGV. The CDR3 is made up of 15 amino acids. V trimming: 5 bases; J trimming: 0 bases; junction bases outside the gene matches: 3. CDR3 coding DNA: TGTGCCAGCAGCCCTGACAGGGGCTCCTACAATGAGCAGTTCTTC. The encoded protein is CASSPDRGSYNEQFF.

V is TRBV11-2 and J is TRBJ2-7; 7 bases fit TRBD1. The ends lost 4 bases at V and 7 bases at J; junction bases unmatched: 1. Germline-derived CDR1 and CDR2 are SGHAT and FQNNGV. The CDR3 is made up of 11 amino acids. CDR3 nucleotides: TGTGCCAGCAGCTGGGGACAGGAGCAGTACTTC. It codes for CASSWGQEQYF.

Only a few counts were recorded for this clone. This chain connects TRBV13 to TRBJ1-4; D perhaps matches TRBD1 (6 bases). Germline V lookup: CDR1 PRHDT, CDR2 FYEKMQ (reference sequence). This CDR3 spans 14 amino acids. V shed 5 bases and J shed 6 bases, with 13 bases lying between them. CDR3 in amino acids: CASSREDSHEKLFF. The CDR3 DNA sequence: TGTGCCAGCAGCCGAGAGGACAGCCATGAAAAACTGTTTTTT.

This clone was counted between two and nine times. The genes are TRBV6-5 and TRBJ2-1; the match to TRBD1 covers 9 bases. Trimming removed 5 bases from V and 15 bases from J; junction bases left unmatched: 17. Germline CDR1 MNHEY, CDR2 SVGAGI. This CDR3 has 15 amino acids. The CDR3 reads CASSGQGIGDNEMFF. The CDR3 region has the DNA TGTGCCAGCAGTGGACAGGGGATTGGGGACAATGAGATGTTCTTC.

The chain is built from TRBV11-3 and TRBJ2-1; D may be TRBD1 (6 bases). From germline, CDR1 is SGHNT and CDR2 YENEEA. CDR3 length equals 15 residues. The V end lost 0 bases, the J end lost 4 bases, and 10 bases lay between the germline ends. CDR3 region: CASSLESGDYNEQFF. The CDR3 nucleotides read TGTGCCAGCAGCTTAGAGTCAGGGGATTACAATGAGCAGTTCTTC.

J is TRBJ2-7 and V is TRBV5-1; 10 bases line up with TRBD1. The germline CDR1 and CDR2 sequences are SGHRS and YFSETQ. V shed 0 bases, J shed 4 bases, and the junction held 4 bases outside the gene matches. The CDR3 has 15 residues. CDR3 protein: CASSLVTGGGYEQYF. The DNA of the CDR3 is TGCGCCAGCAGCTTGGTGACAGGGGGCGGGTACGAGCAGTACTTC. Variable domain in full (rest from reference TRBV5-1 and TRBJ2-7): KAGVTQTPRYLIKTRGQQVTLSCSPISGHRSVSWYQQTPGQGLQFLFEYFSETQRNKGNFPGRFSGRQFSNSRSEMNVSTLELGDSALYLCASSLVTGGGYEQYFGPGTRLTVT.

The CDR3 here is CASSFGQGFYF. The CDR3 region has the DNA TGTGCCAGCAGCTTTGGACAGGGGTTTTACTTC. V usage is TRBV7-2 and J usage is TRBJ2-7; TRBD1 matches 9 bases. J lost 13 bases, V lost 3 bases, and 4 bases had no gene match. This CDR3 region has 11 residues. Germline loops: CDR1 SGHTA, CDR2 FQGNSA.

This clone appeared once. This chain joins TRBV29-1 and TRBJ2-7; TRBD1 is a possible D gene (7 bases). Trimming removed 5 bases from V and 5 bases from J, with 16 bases in between. The length of the CDR3 is 13 residues. In germline, CDR1 is SQVTM, CDR2 ANQGSEA. The chain's CDR3 is CSVMGDREDEQYF. As DNA, the CDR3 is TGCAGCGTTATGGGTGACAGGGAGGACGAGCAGTACTTC.

This CDR3 is CASSYSWAMNTEAFF. The CDR3, as DNA: TGTGCCAGCAGTTACTCGTGGGCCATGAACACTGAAGCTTTCTTT. The chain joins TRBV6-5 to TRBJ1-1; no clear D. With 0 bases removed from V and 0 bases from J, the gap between germline ends came to 8 bases. CDR3 length equals 15 residues. Looked up from germline, CDR1 is MNHEY and CDR2 is SVGAGI.

J is TRBJ2-5 and V is TRBV19, with 11 bases lining up with TRBD2. The CDR3 contains 15 residues. The V segment lost 10 bases and the J segment 5 bases; nucleotides outside the gene matches: 12. Germline loops: CDR1 LNHDA, CDR2 SQIVND (reference sequence). The CDR3 is CATLSLAGDRETQYF. The CDR3 DNA sequence: TGTGCCACTCTTTCACTAGCGGGAGATCGTGAGACCCAGTACTTC. Full variable domain (rest looked up from reference TRBV19 and TRBJ2-5): DGGITQSPKYLFRKEGQNVTLSCEQNLNHDAMYWYRQDPGQGLRLIYYSQIVNDFQKGDIAEGYSVSREKKESFPLTVTSAQKNPTAFYLCATLSLAGDRETQYFGPGTRLLVL.

This clone was found a few times. The rearrangement joins TRBV5-4 to TRBJ2-1; TRBD2 matches at 8 bases. Germline V lookup: CDR1 SGHNT, CDR2 YYREEE (reference sequence). After removal of 2 bases from V and 6 bases from J, the junction contained 4 bases not matched to a gene. This CDR3 spans 14 amino acids. CDR3 sequence reads: CASSLTSGFNEQFF. The CDR3 DNA sequence: TGTGCCAGCAGCTTAACTAGCGGTTTCAATGAGCAGTTCTTC.

The rearrangement links TRBV27 to TRBJ1-1; perhaps TRBD1 as D (5 bases). Germline V gene lookup returns CDR1 MNHEY and CDR2 SMNVEV (reference sequence). Trimming stripped 6 bases from V and 1 base from J, with 9 bases between. The CDR3 contains 13 residues. DNA of the CDR3: TGTGCCAGCAGAGGAGGGGCGAACACTGAAGCTTTCTTT. The encoded protein is CASRGGANTEAFF.

The rearrangement links TRBV6-1 to TRBJ2-7; perhaps TRBD1 as D (6 bases). V lost 6 bases to trimming and J lost 4 bases, with 16 bases between them. CDR3 length: 14 amino acids. Germline assignment: CDR1 MNHNS and CDR2 SASEGT. In DNA form, the CDR3 reads TGTGCCAGCAGGCCCTCGACAGGTTTTTACGAGCAGTACTTC. This encodes CASRPSTGFYEQYF.

The V call is TRBV7-2, the J call TRBJ2-7; D is unclear. Germline V lookup: CDR1 SGHTA, CDR2 FQGNSA. The CDR3 totals 13 residues. The CDR3 DNA reads TGTGGCACCCGACACCCCTTACCCTACGAGCAGTACTTC. Translation: CGTRHPLPYEQYF.

The V gene is TRBV6-1, the J gene TRBJ2-2; 9 positions agree with TRBD1. V shed 7 bases and J 6 bases; nucleotides not matched to a gene: 9. CDR1 and CDR2 from the germline V gene are MNHNS and SASEGT. The CDR3 runs to 15 residues. The CDR3 coding sequence is TGTGCCAGCATACGTCCCGGGACAGGGTCCGGGGAGCTGTTTTTT. Translation: CASIRPGTGSGELFF.

The chain uses TRBV5-1 and TRBJ2-5, with D maybe TRBD2 (6 bases). The CDR3 is made up of 14 amino acids. Looked up from germline, CDR1 is SGHRS and CDR2 is YFSETQ. V was pared by 0 bases and J by 4 bases, with 10 bases between. The CDR3 reads CASSLVVGGETQYF. The CDR3 DNA is TGCGCCAGCAGCTTGGTTGTGGGGGGAGAGACCCAGTACTTC.

This clone showed up just a few times. This chain uses TRBV5-1 with TRBJ2-7; D is undetermined. The CDR3 runs 12 residues. Trimming left V 0 bases short and J 5 bases short, with 6 bases between. Germline V gene sequence: CDR1 SGHRS, CDR2 YFSETQ. CDR3 residues: CASSLVGNEQYF. The CDR3, as DNA: TGCGCCAGCAGCTTGGTCGGTAACGAGCAGTACTTC.

V gene TRBV5-1 combines with J gene TRBJ2-7; D might be TRBD2 (6 bases). Germline assignment: CDR1 SGHRS and CDR2 YFSETQ. Trimming pared 0 bases from V and 3 bases from J, leaving 13 bases between. This CDR3 spans 15 amino acids. The CDR3 here is CASSLVAAGRYEQYF. CDR3 nucleotide sequence: TGCGCCAGCAGCTTGGTAGCAGCGGGTCGCTACGAGCAGTACTTC.

The chain combines TRBV19 with TRBJ2-5, with 13 nucleotides matching TRBD2. V dropped 5 bases and J dropped 4; count of bases not matched to a gene: 7. Germline CDR1 is LNHDA and CDR2 is SQIVND (reference sequence). The CDR3 sequence is 16 residues long. The CDR3 bases are TGTGCCAGTAGTCCCCGACTAGCGGGGGGCAGAGAGACCCAGTACTTC. Protein product: CASSPRLAGGRETQYF.

This chain links TRBV6-1 with TRBJ1-1; D might be TRBD1 (5 bases). Trimming stripped 4 bases from V and 0 bases from J, with 9 bases between. The CDR3 extends over 14 amino acids. Per germline, CDR1 MNHNS and CDR2 SASEGT. CDR3 DNA: TGTGCCAGCAGTGGGACATACATGAACACTGAAGCTTTCTTT. It is translated as CASSGTYMNTEAFF.

The chain links TRBV28 to TRBJ2-7, with a weak D call TRBD2 (6 bases). This CDR3 is 15 amino acids long. V lost 5 bases and J 2 bases, leaving 16 bases between the germline ends. The germline CDR1 and CDR2 sequences are MDHEN and SYDVKM. The CDR3 spells CASSRSSVHPYEQYF. The CDR3 bases are TGTGCCAGCAGTCGATCTAGCGTCCATCCCTACGAGCAGTACTTC.

The chain has TRBV6-5 and TRBJ2-1; D perhaps matches TRBD1 (6 bases). The V gene's germline CDR1 is MNHEY and CDR2 SVGAGI. Between the trimmed V and J ends, which lost 2 bases and 15 bases, there was a span of 17 bases. The CDR3 loop spans 13 amino acids. The CDR3 sequence is CASSYGVGTSTFF. CDR3 DNA: TGTGCCAGCAGTTACGGGGTAGGGACATCTACGTTCTTC.

The CDR3 DNA is TGTGCCTGGAGAGGGGACACCGGGGAGCTGTTTTTT. Amino acid sequence: CAWRGDTGELFF. The gene calls are TRBV30 and TRBJ2-2; possibly TRBD1 for D (5 bases). CDR1 and CDR2 (germline): GTSNPN, SVGIG (reference sequence). The ends were cut back, 3 bases at V and 3 bases at J, with 5 bases in the middle. The length of the CDR3 is 12 residues.

The table lists this clone with a count of one. The chain joins TRBV5-1 to TRBJ1-1; 7 bases are a match to TRBD1. Germline CDR1 reads SGHRS; CDR2 reads YFSETQ. The V segment lost 6 bases and the J segment 11 bases; nucleotides outside the gene matches: 13. The CDR3 is 13 residues long. In DNA form, the CDR3 reads TGCGCCAGCACCCACGAACAGGGGACCGGCGCTTTCTTT. Amino acid sequence: CASTHEQGTGAFF.

The gene calls are TRBV9 and TRBJ1-5, with TRBD1 as a possible D gene (5 bases). This CDR3 contains 14 residues. Trimming took 2 bases from V and 0 from J, leaving 6 bases between them. Germline V gene sequence: CDR1 SGDLS, CDR2 YYNGEE. CDR3 sequence reads: CASSVDSSNQPQHF. The CDR3 bases are TGTGCCAGCAGCGTCGACAGTAGCAATCAGCCCCAGCATTTT.

The J gene is TRBJ2-1, the V gene TRBV28; 11 nucleotides line up with TRBD2. Per germline, CDR1 MDHEN and CDR2 SYDVKM. The CDR3 contains 16 residues. J gave up 0 bases and V 7 bases, and 5 bases lay outside the gene matches. The DNA for the CDR3 is TGTGCCAGCACTATACTAGCGGGAGACTCCTACAATGAGCAGTTCTTC. Translation gives CASTILAGDSYNEQFF.

The J gene is TRBJ2-2, the V gene TRBV18, with TRBD1 as a possible D gene (6 bases). The CDR3 consists of 16 residues. Germline CDR1 reads KGHSH; CDR2 reads LQKENI. Trimming cost V 1 base and J 0 bases, with 9 bases left between them. CDR3 coding DNA: TGTGCCAGCTCACCACAGGGGACACCGAACACCGGGGAGCTGTTTTTT. It specifies CASSPQGTPNTGELFF.

The CDR3 here is CASSLGTGSNQPQHF. The DNA of the CDR3 is TGTGCCAGCAGCCTGGGGACAGGGAGCAATCAGCCCCAGCATTTT. The J gene is TRBJ1-5, the V gene TRBV7-2; 9 nucleotides align to TRBD1. The J segment lost 1 base and the V segment lost 5 bases, leaving 3 bases of the junction unmatched. The CDR3 is made up of 15 amino acids. Per the germline V gene, CDR1 is SGHTA and CDR2 is FQGNSA.

This clone has only one observation. The chain couples TRBV7-9 to TRBJ2-5; possible D gene TRBD2, 5 bases. V was clipped by 3 bases and J by 2 bases, with 13 bases between them. Germline CDR1 is SEHNR and CDR2 is FQNEAQ (reference sequence). There are 15 residues in the CDR3. The CDR3 loop is CASSFSWGDQETQYF. DNA of the CDR3: TGTGCCAGCAGCTTTTCGTGGGGAGATCAAGAGACCCAGTACTTC.

This clone was counted only a few times. The chain links TRBV27 to TRBJ2-1, with TRBD2 matching over 7 bases. V lost 5 bases, J lost 6 bases, and 7 bases stayed unmatched. CDR1 MNHEY and CDR2 SMNVEV come from the germline V gene (reference sequence). The CDR3 contains 14 residues. The CDR3 DNA sequence: TGTGCCAGCAGTCCCACTCGACTAGCCAATGAGCAGTTCTTC. It specifies CASSPTRLANEQFF.

The CDR3 bases are TGTGCCAGCAGTTACTCGAGGGGGGAGGGGCGGGAGACCCAGTACTTC. Translation gives CASSYSRGEGRETQYF. The chain carries TRBV6-5 and TRBJ2-5, with D possibly TRBD2 on 7 matching bases. Germline CDR1 reads MNHEY; CDR2 reads SVGAGI. The CDR3 is 16 amino acids. Trimming stripped 0 bases from V and 5 bases from J, with 16 bases between.